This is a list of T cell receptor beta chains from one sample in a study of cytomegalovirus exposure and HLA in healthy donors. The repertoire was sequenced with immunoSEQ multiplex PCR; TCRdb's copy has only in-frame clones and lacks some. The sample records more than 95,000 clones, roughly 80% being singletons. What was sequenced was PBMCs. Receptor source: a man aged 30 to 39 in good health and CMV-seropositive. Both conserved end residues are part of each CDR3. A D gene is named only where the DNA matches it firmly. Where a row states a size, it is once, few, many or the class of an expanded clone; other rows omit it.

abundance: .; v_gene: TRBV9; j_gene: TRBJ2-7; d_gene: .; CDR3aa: CASSSRDLARDEQYF; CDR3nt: TGTGCCAGCAGCTCCCGAGACCTAGCGCGAGACGAGCAGTACTTC
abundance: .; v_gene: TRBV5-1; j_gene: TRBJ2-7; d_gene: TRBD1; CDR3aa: CASSEGQASYEQYF; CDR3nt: TGCGCCAGCAGCGAAGGACAGGCCTCCTACGAGCAGTACTTC
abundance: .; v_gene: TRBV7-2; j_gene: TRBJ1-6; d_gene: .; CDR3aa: CASSLRGGDSPLHF; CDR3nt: TGTGCCAGCAGCTTGAGGGGAGGGGATTCACCCCTCCACTTT
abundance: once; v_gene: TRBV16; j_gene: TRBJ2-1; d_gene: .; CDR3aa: CASSPMEEKQFF; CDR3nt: TGTGCCAGCAGCCCAATGGAGGAGAAGCAGTTCTTC
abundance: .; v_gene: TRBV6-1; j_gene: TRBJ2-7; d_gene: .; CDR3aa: CASSTDPNREQYF; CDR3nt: TGTGCCAGCAGTACTGACCCAAACAGGGAGCAGTACTTC
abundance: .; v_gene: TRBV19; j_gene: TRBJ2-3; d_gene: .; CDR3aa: CASSDRPSSTDTQYF; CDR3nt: TGTGCCAGTAGTGACAGACCTTCTAGCACAGATACGCAGTATTTT
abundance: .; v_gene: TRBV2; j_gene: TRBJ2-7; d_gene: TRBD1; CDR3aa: CASSSGTGSPYEQYF; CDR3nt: TGTGCCAGCAGCTCCGGGACAGGGAGCCCCTACGAGCAGTACTTC
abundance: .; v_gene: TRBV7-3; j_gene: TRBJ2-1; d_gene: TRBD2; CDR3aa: CASSLTSRGGHNEQFF; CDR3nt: TGTGCCAGCAGCTTAACTTCCCGGGGGGGCCACAATGAGCAGTTCTTC
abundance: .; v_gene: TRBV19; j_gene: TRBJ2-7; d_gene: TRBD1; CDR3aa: CASSKEGGYYEQYF; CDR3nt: TGTGCCAGTAGTAAAGAAGGGGGCTACTACGAGCAGTACTTC
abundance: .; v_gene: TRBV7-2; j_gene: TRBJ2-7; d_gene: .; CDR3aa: CASSKNGGRSYEQYF; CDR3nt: TGTGCCAGCAGCAAAAACGGAGGACGGTCCTACGAGCAGTACTTC
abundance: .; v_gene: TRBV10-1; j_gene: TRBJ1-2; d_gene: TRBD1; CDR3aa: CASSESLGTGSSGYTF; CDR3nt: TGCGCCAGCAGTGAGTCGCTCGGGACAGGGTCTAGTGGCTACACCTTC
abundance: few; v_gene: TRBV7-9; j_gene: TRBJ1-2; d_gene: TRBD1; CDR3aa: CASSPLGGSYGYTF; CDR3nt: TGTGCCAGCAGTCCATTAGGGGGCAGCTATGGCTACACCTTC
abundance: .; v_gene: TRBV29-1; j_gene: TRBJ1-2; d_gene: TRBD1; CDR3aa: CSGRQGAGGYTF; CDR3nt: TGCAGCGGGAGACAGGGGGCTGGTGGCTACACCTTC
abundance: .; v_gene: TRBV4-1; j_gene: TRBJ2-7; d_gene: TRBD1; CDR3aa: CASSYTQTGRFSYEQYF; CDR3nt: TGCGCCAGCAGCTATACCCAGACAGGGCGGTTCTCCTACGAGCAGTACTTC
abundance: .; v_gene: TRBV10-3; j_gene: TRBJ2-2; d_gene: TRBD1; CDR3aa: CAISPGQGAGTGELFF; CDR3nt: TGTGCCATCAGCCCGGGACAGGGGGCCGGCACCGGGGAGCTGTTTTTT
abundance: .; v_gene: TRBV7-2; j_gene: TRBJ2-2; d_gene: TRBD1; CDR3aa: CASSTGANTGELFF; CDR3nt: TGTGCCAGCAGCACAGGGGCCAACACCGGGGAGCTGTTTTTT
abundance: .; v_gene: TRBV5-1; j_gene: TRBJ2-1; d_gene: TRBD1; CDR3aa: CASSLGSGTGVNEQFF; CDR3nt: TGCGCCAGCAGCTTGGGGTCCGGGACAGGGGTTAATGAGCAGTTCTTC
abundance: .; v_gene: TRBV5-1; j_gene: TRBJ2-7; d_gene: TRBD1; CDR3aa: CASSLTGGGDEQYF; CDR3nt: TGCGCCAGCAGCTTAACAGGGGGCGGCGACGAGCAGTACTTC
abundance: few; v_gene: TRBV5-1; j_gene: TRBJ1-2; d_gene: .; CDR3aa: CASSQGGGSGYTF; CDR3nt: TGCGCCAGCAGTCAAGGGGGAGGGTCTGGCTACACCTTC
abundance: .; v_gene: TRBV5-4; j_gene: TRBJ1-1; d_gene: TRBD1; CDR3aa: CASSLTGDAEAFF; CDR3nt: TGTGCCAGCAGCTTAACAGGGGACGCTGAAGCTTTCTTT
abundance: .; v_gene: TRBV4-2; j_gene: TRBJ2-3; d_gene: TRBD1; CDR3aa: CASSQETGHMSTDTQYF; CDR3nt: TGTGCCAGCAGCCAAGAGACAGGGCACATGAGCACAGATACGCAGTATTTT
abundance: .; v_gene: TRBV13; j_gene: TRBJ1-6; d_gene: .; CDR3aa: CASSFRTVDYNSPLHF; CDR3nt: TGTGCCAGCAGCTTCCGGACTGTGGACTATAATTCACCCCTCCACTTT
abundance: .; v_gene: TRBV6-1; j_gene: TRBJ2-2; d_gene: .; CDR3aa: CASETETNTGELFF; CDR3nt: TGTGCCAGTGAGACGGAGACGAACACCGGGGAGCTGTTTTTT
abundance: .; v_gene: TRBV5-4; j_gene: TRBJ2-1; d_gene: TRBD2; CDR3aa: CASSESGGNSYNEQFF; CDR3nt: TGTGCCAGCAGCGAGTCCGGGGGGAACTCCTACAATGAGCAGTTCTTC
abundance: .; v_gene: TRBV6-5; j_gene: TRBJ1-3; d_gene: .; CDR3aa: CASSLGLDSGNTIYF; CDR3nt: TGTGCCAGCAGTTTGGGCCTCGACTCTGGAAACACCATATATTTT
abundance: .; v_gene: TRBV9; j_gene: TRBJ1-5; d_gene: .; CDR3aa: CASSVAGESNQPQHF; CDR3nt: TGTGCCAGCAGCGTAGCAGGGGAAAGCAATCAGCCCCAGCATTTT
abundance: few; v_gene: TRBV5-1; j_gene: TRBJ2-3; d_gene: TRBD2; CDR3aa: CASSTPSGSADTQYF; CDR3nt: TGCGCCAGCAGTACCCCTAGCGGCAGCGCAGATACGCAGTATTTT
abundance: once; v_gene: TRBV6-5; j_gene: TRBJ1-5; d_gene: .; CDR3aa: CASSPTGNQPQHF; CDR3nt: TGTGCCAGCAGTCCTACAGGGAATCAGCCCCAGCATTTT
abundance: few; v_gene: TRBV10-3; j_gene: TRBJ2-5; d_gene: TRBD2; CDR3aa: CAITGTREETQYF; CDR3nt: TGTGCCATCACCGGGACTAGGGAAGAGACCCAGTACTTC
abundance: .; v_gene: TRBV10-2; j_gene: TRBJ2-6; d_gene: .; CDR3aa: CASSPSSGANVLTF; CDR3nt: TGCGCCAGCAGCCCCTCCTCTGGGGCCAACGTCCTGACTTTC
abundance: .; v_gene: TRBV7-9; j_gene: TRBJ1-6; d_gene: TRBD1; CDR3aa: CASRRGQYNSPLHF; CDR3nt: TGTGCCAGCAGGAGGGGACAGTATAATTCACCCCTCCACTTT
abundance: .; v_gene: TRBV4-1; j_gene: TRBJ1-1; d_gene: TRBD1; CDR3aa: CASSPRQGGMNTEAFF; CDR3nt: TGCGCCAGCAGCCCAAGACAGGGGGGGATGAACACTGAAGCTTTCTTT
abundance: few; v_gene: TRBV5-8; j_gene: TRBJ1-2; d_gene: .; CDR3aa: CASSLEGVTNYGYTF; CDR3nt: TGTGCCAGCAGCTTGGAAGGGGTTACTAACTATGGCTACACCTTC
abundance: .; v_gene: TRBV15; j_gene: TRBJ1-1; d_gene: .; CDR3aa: CATSRGQGLSTEAFF; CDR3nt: TGTGCCACCAGCAGAGGGCAGGGGTTGAGCACTGAAGCTTTCTTT
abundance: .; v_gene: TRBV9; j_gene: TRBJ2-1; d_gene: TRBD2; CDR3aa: CASSVVLAGANEQFF; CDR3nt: TGTGCCAGCAGCGTAGTACTAGCGGGGGCCAATGAGCAGTTCTTC